The rows below give T cell receptor beta chains drawn from one sample of a study of T cells in Graves' hyperthyroidism and ophthalmopathy. In TCRdb, the multiplex PCR reads were re-called with MiXCR into one record per CDR3 protein. Here the sample spans some 350,000 distinct CDR3 sequences, 15% to 19% being singletons. Sequencing was carried out using blood. These TCRs come from a woman younger than 30 with Graves' hyperthyroidism that later progressed to Graves' ophthalmopathy. The CDR3 runs from the conserved cysteine through the conserved F or W. D genes are given only for firm matches. A clone size is listed for some rows: how often the clone was seen (once, few, many), or a class if it is expanded.

V	D	size	J	CDR3	DNA
TRBV27	NA	NA	TRBJ2-7	CATRRDSWGGGYYEQYF	TGTGCCACTCGTCGGGACAGCTGGGGGGGGGGATACTACGAGCAGTACTTC
TRBV7-9	NA	NA	TRBJ2-5	CASGFGRAGETQYF	TGTGCCAGCGGCTTCGGCAGAGCTGGAGAGACCCAGTACTTC
TRBV28	TRBD1	NA	TRBJ2-7	CASRRTQGTGGFYEQYF	TGTGCCAGCAGACGAACCCAAGGGACAGGGGGGTTCTACGAGCAGTACTTC
TRBV28	NA	many	TRBJ1-1	CASSSRGGGAFAEAFF	TGTGCCAGCAGTTCACGAGGGGGGGGCGCGTTCGCTGAAGCTTTCTTT
TRBV5-1	NA	NA	TRBJ1-4	CASSLIGIGFNEKLFF	TGCGCCAGCAGCTTGATCGGGATCGGTTTTAACGAAAAACTGTTTTTT
TRBV20-1	TRBD2	many	TRBJ2-1	CSAPTSGYYNEQFF	TGCAGTGCGCCCACTAGCGGGTACTACAATGAGCAGTTCTTC
TRBV5-5	NA	few	TRBJ2-2	CASSLKDFLNTGELFF	TGTGCCAGCAGCTTGAAGGACTTCTTGAACACCGGGGAGCTGTTTTTT
TRBV3-1	NA	many	TRBJ2-5	CASRDNAREEETQYF	TGTGCCAGCAGGGACAATGCACGAGAGGAAGAGACCCAGTACTTC
TRBV30	TRBD1	few	TRBJ2-1	CAWSVGPDRGNNEQFF	TGTGCCTGGAGTGTGGGACCGGACAGGGGTAACAATGAGCAGTTCTTC
TRBV9	NA	NA	TRBJ2-1	CASSVGFTDEQFF	TGTGCCAGCAGCGTAGGATTTACGGATGAGCAGTTCTTC
TRBV29-1	NA	many	TRBJ2-5	CSVLWGLGETQYF	TGCAGCGTTCTTTGGGGGCTAGGCGAGACCCAGTACTTC
TRBV28	TRBD2	many	TRBJ2-5	CASSLSGLAGLRETQYF	TGTGCCAGCAGTTTATCGGGGCTAGCGGGATTGAGAGAGACCCAGTACTTC
TRBV6-1	TRBD2	NA	TRBJ2-1	CASRKSGSSYNEQFF	TGTGCCAGCAGGAAGAGCGGGAGCTCCTACAATGAGCAGTTCTTC
TRBV28	NA	many	TRBJ1-3	CASSFPVRSGNTIYF	TGTGCCAGCAGTTTCCCCGTTCGCTCTGGAAACACCATATATTTT
TRBV6-1	TRBD1	few	TRBJ1-2	CASSSHRGNGYTF	TGTGCCAGCAGCAGCCACAGGGGAAATGGCTACACCTTC
TRBV7-2	NA	many	TRBJ2-1	CASSLTGLLVNSYNEQFF	TGTGCCAGCAGCTTAACTGGCTTGCTAGTGAATTCCTACAATGAGCAGTTCTTC
TRBV7-2	NA	many	TRBJ2-3	CASSLGGTPGTDTQYF	TGTGCCAGCAGCTTAGGTGGGACCCCAGGCACAGATACGCAGTATTTT
TRBV9	TRBD1	many	TRBJ2-7	CASSAGTGPNEQYF	TGTGCCAGCAGCGCCGGGACAGGGCCCAACGAGCAGTACTTC
TRBV5-1	TRBD1	NA	TRBJ1-2	CASSSGTGSGYGYTF	TGCGCCAGCAGCTCCGGGACAGGGAGCGGCTATGGCTACACCTTC
TRBV4-3	NA	NA	TRBJ2-3	CASSQYYRPGTNTDTQYF	TGCGCCAGCAGCCAATATTACCGGCCAGGGACAAACACAGATACGCAGTATTTT
TRBV28	NA	NA	TRBJ2-7	CASRAVVGVGTYEQYF	TGTGCCAGCAGGGCCGTCGTCGGGGTAGGAACCTACGAGCAGTACTTC
TRBV28	NA	NA	TRBJ2-7	CASSLYGNSGYEQYF	TGTGCCAGCAGTTTATACGGTAATAGCGGCTACGAGCAGTACTTC
TRBV7-8	NA	many	TRBJ1-1	CASSLTPRGRAFF	TGTGCCAGCAGCTTAACTCCCCGGGGGCGAGCTTTCTTT
TRBV13	NA	many	TRBJ2-1	CASSLDRSRAGIGEQFF	TGTGCCAGCAGCTTGGACAGATCGAGAGCGGGAATCGGAGAGCAGTTCTTC
TRBV5-4	NA	NA	TRBJ2-1	CASSSEGQTMYNEQFF	TGTGCCAGCAGCTCGGAGGGACAGACGATGTACAATGAGCAGTTCTTC
TRBV3-1	NA	many	TRBJ1-2	CASSRDSDYGYTF	TGTGCCAGCAGCCGAGACAGTGACTATGGCTACACCTTC
TRBV5-1	NA	many	TRBJ1-1	CASSWGGNTEAFF	TGCGCCAGCAGCTGGGGGGGGAACACTGAAGCTTTCTTT
TRBV6-2/TRBV6-3	NA	NA	TRBJ1-2	CTSSFGGPNYGYTF	TGTACCAGCAGTTTCGGCGGACCAAACTATGGCTACACCTTC
TRBV27	NA	NA	TRBJ1-4	CASTDRPGKLFF	TGTGCCAGCACTGACAGGCCTGGAAAACTGTTTTTT
TRBV30	NA	many	TRBJ1-6	CAWRDTRGRGQVRSPLHF	TGTGCCTGGAGGGACACGAGAGGGAGAGGGCAGGTTCGCTCACCCCTCCACTTT
TRBV6-1	TRBD1	NA	TRBJ1-1	CASSVTGNTKAFF	TGTGCCAGCAGCGTGACAGGGAACACTAAAGCTTTCTTT
TRBV11-3	NA	many	TRBJ2-6	CASSAGMGGANVLTF	TGTGCCAGCAGTGCGGGAATGGGAGGGGCCAACGTCCTGACTTTC
TRBV5-4	TRBD1	NA	TRBJ2-7	CASSPGGQGIPSYEQYF	TGTGCCAGCAGCCCCGGCGGACAGGGGATCCCCTCCTACGAGCAGTACTTC
TRBV6-2/TRBV6-3	TRBD2	many	TRBJ2-7	CASRPRRLAGGPAEQYF	TGTGCCAGCAGACCTCGTAGACTAGCGGGAGGGCCGGCCGAGCAGTACTTC
TRBV5-1	TRBD2	many	TRBJ2-1	CASSSVAGGPSNEQFF	TGCGCCAGCAGCTCGGTAGCGGGAGGGCCTTCAAATGAGCAGTTCTTC
TRBV7-2	NA	many	TRBJ1-1	CASSSKPESTAFF	TGTGCCAGCAGCTCTAAACCGGAGTCGACAGCTTTCTTT
TRBV7-8	NA	NA	TRBJ2-3	CASSTSGGAGDTQYF	TGTGCCAGCAGCACTAGTGGGGGCGCAGGAGATACGCAGTATTTT
TRBV3-1	NA	many	TRBJ2-7	CASSQEGTVSYEQYF	TGTGCCAGCAGTCAGGAGGGGACAGTTTCCTACGAGCAGTACTTC
TRBV12-3/TRBV12-4	NA	many	TRBJ1-5	CASSASTYQPQHF	TGTGCCAGCAGTGCCTCCACTTATCAGCCCCAGCATTTT
TRBV2	NA	NA	TRBJ1-5	CASSFSRINQPQHF	TGTGCCAGCAGCTTTAGCAGGATTAATCAGCCCCAGCATTTT
TRBV7-9	NA	once	TRBJ1-2	CATNGGDGYTF	TGTGCCACCAATGGGGGGGACGGCTACACCTTC
TRBV5-4	TRBD2	NA	TRBJ2-3	CASSPGLAGGLRTDTQYF	TGTGCCAGCAGCCCGGGACTAGCGGGAGGGCTCCGCACAGATACGCAGTATTTT
TRBV6-2/TRBV6-3	NA	many	TRBJ2-3	CASSYDAGMYTDTQYF	TGTGCCAGCAGTTACGACGCGGGAATGTACACAGATACGCAGTATTTT
TRBV5-6	NA	few	TRBJ2-2	CASTSLLQGRTGELFF	TGTGCCAGCACATCGTTACTCCAGGGGCGGACCGGGGAGCTGTTTTTT
TRBV18	NA	many	TRBJ2-2	CASSPAGELFF	TGTGCCAGCTCACCAGCCGGGGAGCTGTTTTTT
TRBV7-2	NA	many	TRBJ1-5	CASSLESNNQPQHF	TGTGCCAGCAGCTTAGAGTCAAACAATCAGCCCCAGCATTTT
TRBV20-1	TRBD1	many	TRBJ1-5	CSARASTGSGNQPQHF	TGCAGTGCTAGAGCTTCGACAGGGTCGGGCAATCAGCCCCAGCATTTT
TRBV28	NA	many	TRBJ2-7	CASSQAPGESYEQYF	TGTGCCAGCAGCCAGGCCCCAGGGGAATCCTACGAGCAGTACTTC
TRBV20-1	NA	NA	TRBJ2-7	CSARSLRDYEQYF	TGCAGTGCTAGATCCCTAAGGGACTACGAGCAGTACTTC
TRBV24-1	NA	few	TRBJ2-4	CATSMSEGVQYF	TGTGCCACCAGTATGTCAGAGGGCGTTCAGTACTTC
TRBV13	NA	NA	TRBJ1-2	CASSFEQGFGGDGYTF	TGTGCCAGCAGCTTTGAGCAGGGCTTCGGGGGCGATGGCTACACCTTC
TRBV20-1	NA	few	TRBJ1-3	CSASDSGDTIYF	TGCAGTGCTAGTGACTCTGGAGACACCATATATTTT
TRBV3-1	TRBD2	few	TRBJ2-1	CASSPKIHSGGYNEQFF	TGTGCCAGCAGCCCAAAGATACATAGCGGGGGGTACAATGAGCAGTTCTTC
TRBV20-1	NA	many	TRBJ2-7	CSARPEGLSYEQYF	TGCAGTGCCCGGCCGGAGGGCCTCTCCTACGAGCAGTACTTC
TRBV7-9	NA	many	TRBJ2-5	CASSFKVSETQYF	TGTGCCAGCAGCTTTAAGGTCTCGGAGACCCAGTACTTC